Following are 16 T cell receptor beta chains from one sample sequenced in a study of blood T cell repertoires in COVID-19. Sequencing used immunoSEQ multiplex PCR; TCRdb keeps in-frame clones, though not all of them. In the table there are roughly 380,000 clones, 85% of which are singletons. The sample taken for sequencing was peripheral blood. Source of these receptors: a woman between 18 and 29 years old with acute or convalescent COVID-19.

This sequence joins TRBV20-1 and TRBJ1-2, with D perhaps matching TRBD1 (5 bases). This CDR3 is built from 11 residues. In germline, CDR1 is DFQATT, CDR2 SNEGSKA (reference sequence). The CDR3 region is CGMRGGNGYTF. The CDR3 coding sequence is TGCGGGATGCGGGGCGGTAATGGCTACACCTTC.

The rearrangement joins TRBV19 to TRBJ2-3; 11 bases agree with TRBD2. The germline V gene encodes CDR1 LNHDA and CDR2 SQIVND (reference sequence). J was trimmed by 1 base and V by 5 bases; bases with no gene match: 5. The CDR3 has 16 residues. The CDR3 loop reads CASSPPGLAGTDTQYF. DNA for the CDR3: TGTGCCAGTAGTCCTCCGGGACTAGCGGGCACAGATACGCAGTATTTT.

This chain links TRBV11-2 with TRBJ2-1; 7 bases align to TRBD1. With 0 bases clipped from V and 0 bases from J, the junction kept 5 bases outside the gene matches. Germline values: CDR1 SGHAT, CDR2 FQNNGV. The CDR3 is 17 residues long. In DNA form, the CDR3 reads TGTGCCAGCAGCTTAGATGGATACAGGGGCTCCTACAATGAGCAGTTCTTC. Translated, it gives CASSLDGYRGSYNEQFF.

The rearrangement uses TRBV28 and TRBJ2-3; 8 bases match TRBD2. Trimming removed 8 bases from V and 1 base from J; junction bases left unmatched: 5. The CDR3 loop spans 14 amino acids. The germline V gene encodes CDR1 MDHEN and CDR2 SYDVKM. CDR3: CASLGREGTDTQYF. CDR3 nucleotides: TGTGCCAGCCTGGGGCGGGAGGGCACAGATACGCAGTATTTT.

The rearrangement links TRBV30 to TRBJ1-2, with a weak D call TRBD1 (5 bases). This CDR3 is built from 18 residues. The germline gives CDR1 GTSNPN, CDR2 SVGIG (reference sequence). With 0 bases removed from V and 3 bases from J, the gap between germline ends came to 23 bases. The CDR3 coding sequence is TGTGCCTGGAGTGTACCCTTTACGGGGGGATCGGGCCACTATGGCTACACCTTC. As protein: CAWSVPFTGGSGHYGYTF.

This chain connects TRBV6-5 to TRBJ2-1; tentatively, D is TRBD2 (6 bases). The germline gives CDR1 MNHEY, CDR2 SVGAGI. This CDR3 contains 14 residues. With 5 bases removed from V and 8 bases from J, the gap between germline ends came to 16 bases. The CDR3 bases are TGTGCCAGCAGTCAGCTCGGGAGAGGAGATGAGCAGTTCTTC. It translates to CASSQLGRGDEQFF.

The CDR3 region has the DNA TGTGCCAGCAGAGAGGACAGGGTGGATGGCTACACCTTC. The encoded protein is CASREDRVDGYTF. This rearrangement joins TRBV6-5 to TRBJ1-2; 8 nucleotides agree with TRBD1. Germline V CDR1 and CDR2: MNHEY, SVGAGI. Trimming removed 6 bases from V and 6 bases from J; junction bases left unmatched: 6. This CDR3 spans 13 amino acids.

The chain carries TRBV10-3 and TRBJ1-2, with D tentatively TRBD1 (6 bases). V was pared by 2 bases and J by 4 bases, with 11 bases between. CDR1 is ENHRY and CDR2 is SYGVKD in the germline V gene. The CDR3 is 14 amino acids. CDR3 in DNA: TGTGCCATCAGTGAGCAGGGGAACCTCTATGGCTACACCTTC. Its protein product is CAISEQGNLYGYTF.

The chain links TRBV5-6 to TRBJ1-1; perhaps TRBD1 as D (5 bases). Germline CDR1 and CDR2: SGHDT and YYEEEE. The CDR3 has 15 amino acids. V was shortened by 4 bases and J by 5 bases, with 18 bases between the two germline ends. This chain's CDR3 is CASSGSFREITEAFF. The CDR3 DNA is TGTGCCAGCAGCGGTTCTTTCAGGGAAATAACTGAAGCTTTCTTT.

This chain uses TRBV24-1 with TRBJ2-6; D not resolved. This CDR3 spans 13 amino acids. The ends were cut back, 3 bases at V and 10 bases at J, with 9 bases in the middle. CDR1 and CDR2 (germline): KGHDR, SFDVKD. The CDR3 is CATSDPSYNVLTF. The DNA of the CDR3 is TGTGCCACCAGTGATCCCTCCTATAACGTCCTGACTTTC.

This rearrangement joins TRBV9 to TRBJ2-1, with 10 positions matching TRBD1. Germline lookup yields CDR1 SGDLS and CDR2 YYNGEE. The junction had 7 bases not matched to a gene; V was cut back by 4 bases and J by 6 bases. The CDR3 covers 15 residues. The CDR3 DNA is TGTGCCAGCAGCTCGGGCGGGACAGGGGTCAATGAGCAGTTCTTC. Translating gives CASSSGGTGVNEQFF.

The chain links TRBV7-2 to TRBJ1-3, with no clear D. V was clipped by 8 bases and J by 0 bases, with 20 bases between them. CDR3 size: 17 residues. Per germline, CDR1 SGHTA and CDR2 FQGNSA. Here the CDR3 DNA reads TGTGCCAGCGACTTACGGCGGCCAGTCAGCTCTGGAAACACCATATATTTT. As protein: CASDLRRPVSSGNTIYF.

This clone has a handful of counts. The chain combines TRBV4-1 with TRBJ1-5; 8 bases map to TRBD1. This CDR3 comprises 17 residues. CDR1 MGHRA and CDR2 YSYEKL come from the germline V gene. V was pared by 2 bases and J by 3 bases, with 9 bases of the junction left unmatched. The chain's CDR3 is CASSQLSGTGYNQPQHF. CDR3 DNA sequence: TGCGCCAGCAGCCAACTCTCCGGGACAGGCTACAATCAGCCCCAGCATTTT.

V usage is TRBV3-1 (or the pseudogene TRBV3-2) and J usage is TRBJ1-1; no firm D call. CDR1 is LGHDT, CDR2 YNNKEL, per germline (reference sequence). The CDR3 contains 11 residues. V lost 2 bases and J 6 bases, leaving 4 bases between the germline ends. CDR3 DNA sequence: TGTGCCAGCAGCCAAAGCGCTGAAGCTTTCTTT. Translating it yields CASSQSAEAFF.

CDR3 residues: CASSEALGAGFHF. CDR3 bases: TGTGCCAGCAGTGAAGCGCTTGGGGCAGGGTTCCACTTT. The genes are TRBV2 and TRBJ1-6; D possibly corresponds to TRBD1 (5 bases). The CDR3 totals 13 residues. The V gene's germline CDR1 is SNHLY and CDR2 FYNNEI. V lost 0 bases to trimming and J lost 17 bases, with 14 bases between them. Drawing the rest from reference TRBV2 and TRBJ1-6, the complete variable domain is EPEVTQTPSHQVTQMGQEVILRCVPISNHLYFYWYRQILGQKVEFLVSFYNNEISEKSEIFDDQFSVERPDGSNFTLKIRSTKLEDSAMYFCASSEALGAGFHFGNGTRLTVT.

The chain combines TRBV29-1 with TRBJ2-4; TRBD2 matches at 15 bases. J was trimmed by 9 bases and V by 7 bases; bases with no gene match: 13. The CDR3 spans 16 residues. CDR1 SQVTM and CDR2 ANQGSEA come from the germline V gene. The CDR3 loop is CSAEGLAGGQVGIQYF. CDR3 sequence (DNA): TGCAGCGCCGAGGGACTAGCGGGGGGCCAGGTGGGCATTCAGTACTTC.